This T cell receptor (beta chain) was identified in a study of blood T cell repertoires in COVID-19. Sequencing was performed with immunoSEQ multiplex PCR; in TCRdb, only in-frame clones are kept and a portion is missing. The sample lists 240,000 or so clones; about four fifths were seen once. The CDR3 loop spans 13 amino acids. CDR1 and CDR2 from the germline V gene are SGDLS and YYNGEE. Trimming pared 7 bases from V and 2 bases from J, leaving 12 bases between. The sequence derives from a woman of 80 years or more with COVID-19, enrolled during active disease. The material sequenced was peripheral blood. The rearrangement joins TRBV9 to TRBJ2-5; weak D call: TRBD2 (6 bases). CDR3: CASGAGLQETQYF. Written as DNA, the CDR3 is TGTGCCAGCGGCGCGGGACTGCAAGAGACCCAGTACTTC.